This T cell receptor (beta chain) was captured by sequencing in a study of blood T cell repertoires in COVID-19. Background on the study: Samples representing acute and convalescent COVID-19 were sourced from the United States, Italy and Spain. From T cells, B-cell-depleted T cells, or PBMCs came the material, which was cDNA or gDNA.

With V trimmed by 4 bases and J by 4 bases, 5 bases remained unmatched. The germline CDR1 and CDR2 sequences are MNHNY and SVGAGI (reference sequence). This CDR3 comprises 14 residues. Original data processing: Estimation of nucleated cell counts relied on the amplification of reference gene primers. The data were produced by immunoSEQ multiplex PCR, yet TCRdb's version contains in-frame clones alone and is incomplete. The DNA gave D and trimming, while V, J and clone size come from that table. The table records 170,000 or so clones, about 88% of them present only once. Sequencing input: peripheral blood. The rearrangement uses TRBV6-6 and TRBJ2-3; 7 positions match TRBD1. This clonotype was obtained from a man aged 35 to 55 with active or convalescent COVID-19. The CDR3 coding sequence is TGTGCCAGCAGTTCTGGACAGGCCGCAGATACGCAGTATTTT. Protein sequence: CASSSGQAADTQYF.